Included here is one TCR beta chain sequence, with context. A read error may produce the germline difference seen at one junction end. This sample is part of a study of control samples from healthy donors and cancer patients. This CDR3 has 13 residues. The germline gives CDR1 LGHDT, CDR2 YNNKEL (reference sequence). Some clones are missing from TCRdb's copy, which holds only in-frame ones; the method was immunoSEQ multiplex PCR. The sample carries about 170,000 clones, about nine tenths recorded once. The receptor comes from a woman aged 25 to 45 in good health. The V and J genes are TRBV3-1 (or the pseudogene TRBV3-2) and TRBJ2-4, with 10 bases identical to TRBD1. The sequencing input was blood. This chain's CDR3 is CEGQGETKNIQYF. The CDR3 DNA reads TGCGAAGGACAGGGGGAAACCAAAAACATTCAGTACTTC.